This TCR beta chain derives from a study of monozygotic twins with inflammatory bowel disease. The length of the CDR3 is 13 residues. Germline-derived CDR1 and CDR2 are SQVTM and ANQGSEA. In the case of this clonotype: Its antigen is currently unknown.

TCRdb derives one entry per CDR3 protein from the 5' RACE reads, leaving out DNA. This repertoire includes approximately 300,000 distinct CDR3 sequences. Study-level findings and limits: Subtypes among T cells remained indistinguishable. IBD patients shared fewer clonotypes with others than healthy twins, especially with disease activity.

The receptor comes from a human donor with ulcerative colitis or Crohn's disease, or a healthy co-twin of an affected twin (not recorded which). Sequencing used blood. The chain joins TRBV29-1 to TRBJ2-1; TCRdb's D call of TRBD2 is untestable without DNA. CDR3 amino acids: CSVSRGTYNEQFF.